This TCR beta chain appears in the sequencing data of a study of tumor-infiltrating lymphocytes in localized non-small cell lung cancer. As for the study in general: Some samples were collected after neoadjuvant chemotherapy; smokers, never-smokers and several histologies were included. Resected tumor was paired with non-adjacent uninvolved lung from the same patient. Study-level results: T-cell fraction did not differ between immunotypes IM1 and IM2.

Comment on this clone: Its target is not known.

The method was immunoSEQ multiplex PCR; TCRdb's version includes in-frame clones alone and lacks a portion of them. The sample records some 15,000 clones, 73% being singletons. The CDR3 is made up of 13 amino acids. The germline CDR1 and CDR2 sequences are MDHEN and SYDVKM. The clonotype comes from a human donor with non-small cell lung cancer. This sequence joins TRBV28 and TRBJ2-5; 7 positions agree with TRBD1. Near its end, the DNA agrees better with TRBJ2-7, so the J call may be wrong. Sequenced input: lung tumor tissue. For the CDR3, the DNA is TGTGCCAGCAGTTCAGGGCAGGGGGACGAGCAGTACTTC. It encodes CASSSGQGDEQYF.